These 32 T cell receptor beta chains were sequenced from one sample in a study of blood T cell repertoires in COVID-19 (TCRdb year 2020). The library was produced with the immunoSEQ multiplex PCR assay. Held by TCRdb, this immuneACCESS table contains in-frame sequences only and omits some clones. Under half of the omission traces to an unresolved V gene where checked; the cause of the rest is unknown. This sample holds 250,000 to 400,000 clones; 90% were observed only once. The ten top clones hold 2% to 3% of the sample. The sequenced sample consisted of PBMCs or T cells enriched from blood (not recorded which). The receptors here all came from a man between 60 and 75 years old who had recovered from COVID-19.

The rearrangement uses TRBV5-5 and TRBJ2-1; TRBD2 matches at 13 bases. V gave up 4 bases and J gave up 6 bases; unmatched junction bases: 1. Germline values: CDR1 SGHKS, CDR2 YYEKEE (reference sequence). CDR3 size: 14 residues. CDR3 coding DNA: TGTGCCAGCAGCACTAGCGGGGGGGTCAATGAGCAGTTCTTC. It encodes CASSTSGGVNEQFF.

The chain has TRBV7-6 and TRBJ2-1, with 7 bases matching TRBD2. V lost 1 base to trimming and J lost 3 bases; unmatched junction nucleotides: 0. This CDR3 comprises 14 residues. Germline V gives CDR1 SGHVS, CDR2 FNYEAQ. In DNA, the CDR3 is TGTGCCAGCAGCTTAGGCGGGAGCTACAATGAGCAGTTCTTC. Encoded protein: CASSLGGSYNEQFF.

The chain couples TRBV12-5 to TRBJ2-7; 8 bases match TRBD1. V gave up 5 bases and J gave up 4 bases; unmatched junction bases: 7. Germline V lookup: CDR1 LGHNT, CDR2 FRNRAP. The CDR3 sequence is 14 residues long. CDR3 nucleotide sequence: TGTGCTAGTGGTCCCCGGACAGGGCAATACGAGCAGTACTTC. This gives the protein CASGPRTGQYEQYF.

This chain links TRBV18 with TRBJ1-1; no clear D gene. V gave up 2 bases and J gave up 0 bases, with 13 bases separating them. Germline CDR1 reads KGHSH; CDR2 reads LQKENI. The CDR3 spans 16 residues. The CDR3 reads CASSPSNPGMNTEAFF. The CDR3 region has the DNA TGTGCCAGCTCACCATCGAACCCGGGGATGAACACTGAAGCTTTCTTT.

Worth noting for this clone: Distinct nucleotide sequences in the sample also encode this CDR3. The V call is TRBV7-9, the J call TRBJ2-2; D remains ambiguous. In germline, CDR1 is SEHNR, CDR2 FQNEAQ (reference sequence). The V end was cut by 3 bases, the J end by 4 bases, with 6 bases between. The CDR3 loop spans 13 amino acids. In nucleotides, the CDR3 is TGTGCCAGCAGCTTTGGCGGCACCGGGGAGCTGTTTTTT. Its protein product is CASSFGGTGELFF.

V is TRBV18 and J is TRBJ1-1; unclear D gene. CDR1 and CDR2 from the germline V gene are KGHSH and LQKENI. CDR3 length: 15 residues. V was clipped by 2 bases and J by 2 bases, with 12 bases between them. The CDR3 loop reads CASSPRWEGNTEAFF. The DNA for the CDR3 is TGTGCCAGCTCACCAAGGTGGGAGGGTAACACTGAAGCTTTCTTT.

This chain's CDR3 is CASTLLTGTDTQYF. In DNA, the CDR3 is TGTGCCAGCACCCTACTCACAGGGACAGATACGCAGTATTTT. The chain uses TRBV6-5 and TRBJ2-3; possibly TRBD1 for D (6 bases). Per germline, CDR1 MNHEY and CDR2 SVGAGI. V lost 7 bases and J lost 3, with 14 bases in between. The CDR3 extends over 14 amino acids.

The rearrangement joins TRBV13 to TRBJ2-7, with TRBD2 as a possible D gene (5 bases). This CDR3 region has 18 residues. In germline, CDR1 is PRHDT, CDR2 FYEKMQ (reference sequence). The germline V and J ends were trimmed by 2 bases and 3 bases, with 23 bases remaining between them. CDR3 in amino acids: CASSLRRGGPESIYEQYF. The DNA of the CDR3 is TGTGCCAGCAGCTTAAGACGGGGTGGCCCCGAGTCCATCTACGAGCAGTACTTC.

The DNA for the CDR3 is TGTGCCAGCAGTTTAAACCAGTTCCAGCCCCAGCATTTT. It encodes CASSLNQFQPQHF. The V gene is TRBV27, the J gene TRBJ1-5; D call uncertain. Between the trimmed V and J ends, which lost 2 bases and 7 bases, there was a span of 9 bases. Germline-derived CDR1 and CDR2 are MNHEY and SMNVEV (reference sequence). The CDR3 is 13 amino acids.

This clone was detected many times. The chain is built from TRBV2 and TRBJ1-2, with TRBD1 identical over 7 bases. Germline values: CDR1 SNHLY, CDR2 FYNNEI. The CDR3 loop spans 13 amino acids. Germline trimming cut 6 bases from V and 3 bases from J; bases unmatched to any gene: 4. CDR3 loop: CASSRGQDYGYTF. Written as DNA, the CDR3 is TGTGCCAGCAGCCGCGGACAGGACTATGGCTACACCTTC.

This clone came up a few times. This chain uses TRBV5-5 with TRBJ2-2; D gene ambiguous. Trimming took off 0 bases at V and 0 bases at J, with 9 bases between the two ends. This CDR3 has 16 residues. Germline CDR1 reads SGHKS; CDR2 reads YYEKEE (reference sequence). The CDR3 DNA is TGTGCCAGCAGCTTGGCCTTCCCTACGAACACCGGGGAGCTGTTTTTT. As protein: CASSLAFPTNTGELFF.

V usage is TRBV19 and J usage is TRBJ2-3; tentative D call: TRBD1 (5 bases). The V and J ends lost 3 bases and 4 bases respectively, with 14 bases between them. The germline gives CDR1 LNHDA, CDR2 SQIVND (reference sequence). The CDR3 runs 15 residues. CDR3 DNA sequence: TGTGCCAGTAGTATTCAGGGCGTCGCCTCAGATACGCAGTATTTT. Its protein product is CASSIQGVASDTQYF.

The chain employs TRBV30 and TRBJ1-5, with D possibly matching TRBD1 (6 bases). V was clipped by 2 bases and J by 1 base, with 12 bases between them. This CDR3 has 15 residues. From germline, CDR1 is GTSNPN and CDR2 SVGIG (reference sequence). The CDR3 sequence is CAWSREQGSNQPQHF. The DNA for the CDR3 is TGTGCCTGGAGTAGGGAACAGGGAAGCAATCAGCCCCAGCATTTT.

V gene TRBV7-2 combines with J gene TRBJ1-2, with D possibly TRBD1 on 5 matching bases. Trimming stripped 4 bases from V and 6 bases from J, with 12 bases between. The CDR3 is made up of 13 amino acids. Per germline, CDR1 SGHTA and CDR2 FQGNSA. The CDR3 sequence is CASSSPGGDGYTF. In DNA, the CDR3 is TGTGCCAGCAGCTCCCCCGGGGGAGATGGCTACACCTTC.

V is TRBV12-3 or TRBV12-4 and J is TRBJ1-5; D call uncertain. The CDR3 is made up of 13 amino acids. Between the trimmed V and J ends, which lost 5 bases and 9 bases, there was a span of 14 bases. The CDR3, as DNA: TGTGCCAGCAGTCCCCGGGATCGAGGGCCCCAGCATTTT. The encoded protein is CASSPRDRGPQHF.

The chain uses TRBV5-4 and TRBJ2-1, with TRBD1 matching over 8 bases. CDR1 SGHNT and CDR2 YYREEE come from the germline V gene (reference sequence). J lost 1 base, V lost 2 bases, and 2 bases had no gene match. The CDR3 sequence is 15 residues long. CDR3 in amino acids: CASSFRQGSYNEQFF. The CDR3 DNA reads as TGTGCCAGCAGCTTTAGACAGGGGTCCTACAATGAGCAGTTCTTC.

The V and J genes are TRBV12-3 or TRBV12-4 and TRBJ2-1; maybe TRBD1 (6 bases). V shed 6 bases and J shed 7 bases, with 13 bases lying between them. The CDR3 consists of 13 residues. The CDR3 is CASRLQGENEQFF. The CDR3 region has the DNA TGTGCCAGCAGACTACAGGGAGAGAATGAGCAGTTCTTC.

CDR3 sequence (DNA): TGTGCCAGCAGTGAAGGACTAGGTGTAGTCAATGAGCAGTTCTTC. It encodes CASSEGLGVVNEQFF. This chain links TRBV6-1 with TRBJ2-1, with a possible D match to TRBD2 (6 bases). CDR1 is MNHNS and CDR2 is SASEGT in the germline V gene. The CDR3 contains 15 residues. With 1 base removed from V and 6 bases from J, the gap between germline ends came to 13 bases.

J is TRBJ2-2 and V is TRBV25-1; tentatively, D is TRBD1 (5 bases). The V and J ends lost 3 bases and 0 bases respectively, with 14 bases between them. There are 17 residues in the CDR3. CDR1 is MGHDK and CDR2 is SYGVNS in the germline V gene. The CDR3 DNA reads TGTGCCAGCAGTGATAAATGGGTCAGGGCGAACACCGGGGAGCTGTTTTTT. Translating it yields CASSDKWVRANTGELFF.

This chain links TRBV7-9 with TRBJ1-1; D gene ambiguous. CDR3 length equals 12 residues. CDR1 is SEHNR, CDR2 FQNEAQ, per germline (reference sequence). V gave up 0 bases and J gave up 6 bases, with 5 bases separating them. CDR3 nucleotide sequence: TGTGCCAGCAGCTTAGCTTTCTCTGAAGCTTTCTTT. Its translation is CASSLAFSEAFF.

In its sample, this clone was seen once. J is TRBJ2-7 and V is TRBV18; possibly TRBD1 for D (5 bases). Trimming cost V 3 bases and J 0 bases, with 18 bases left between them. The CDR3 covers 17 residues. Looked up from germline, CDR1 is KGHSH and CDR2 is LQKENI. CDR3 DNA sequence: TGTGCCAGCTCACCCTTGGCCCAGGGTAGTAGCTCCTACGAGCAGTACTTC. It yields the protein CASSPLAQGSSSYEQYF.

The count of this clone is one. The genes are TRBV7-2 and TRBJ2-4; tentative D call: TRBD2 (6 bases). CDR1 SGHTA and CDR2 FQGNSA come from the germline V gene. The CDR3 loop spans 17 amino acids. Deletions cut 0 bases from V and 3 bases from J, with 15 bases between. CDR3 nucleotide sequence: TGTGCCAGCAGCTTAGCCGCTACGACGGACTACAAAAACATTCAGTACTTC. This encodes CASSLAATTDYKNIQYF.

The CDR3 region is CASRFGETQYF. CDR3 DNA: TGTGCCAGCAGATTCGGGGAGACCCAGTACTTC. The chain carries TRBV5-6 and TRBJ2-5, with D unresolved. Per the germline V gene, CDR1 is SGHDT and CDR2 is YYEEEE. The CDR3 has 11 amino acids. V was clipped by 5 bases and J by 5 bases, with 7 bases between them. The complete variable domain, with remaining parts taken from reference TRBV5-6 and TRBJ2-5, reads DAGVTQSPTHLIKTRGQQVTLRCSPKSGHDTVSWYQQALGQGPQFIFQYYEEEERQRGNFPDRFSGHQFPNYSSELNVNALLLGDSALYLCASRFGETQYFGPGTRLLVL.

Worth noting for this clone: The sample carries other DNA sequences with the same CDR3. The chain recombines TRBV5-1 with TRBJ2-2; weak D call: TRBD2 (6 bases). Germline-derived CDR1 and CDR2 are SGHRS and YFSETQ. This CDR3 spans 15 amino acids. The germline V and J ends were trimmed by 10 bases and 0 bases, with 16 bases remaining between them. The CDR3 is CASSLPGANTGELFF. CDR3 nucleotide sequence: TGCGCCTCTTCTTTACCGGGAGCGAACACCGGGGAGCTGTTTTTT.

This sequence joins TRBV7-9 and TRBJ2-3; 7 bases line up with TRBD2. Germline V gene data show CDR1 as SEHNR and CDR2 as FQNEAQ (reference sequence). CDR3 length: 16 residues. V trimming: 7 bases; J trimming: 3 bases; junction bases outside the gene matches: 13. The DNA for the CDR3 is TGTGCCAGCATCCCAGGGTCGGGTAGCGGGACAGATACGCAGTATTTT. Encoded protein: CASIPGSGSGTDTQYF. Variable domain in full (rest from reference TRBV7-9 and TRBJ2-3): DTGVSQNPRHKITKRGQNVTFRCDPISEHNRLYWYRQTLGQGPEFLTYFQNEAQLEKSRLLSDRFSAERPKGSFSTLEIQRTEQGDSAMYLCASIPGSGSGTDTQYFGPGTRLTVL.

The rearrangement links TRBV28 to TRBJ1-6; 9 bases agree with TRBD1. Trimming cost V 5 bases and J 9 bases; bases outside gene matches: 5. The CDR3 runs to 14 residues. Germline values: CDR1 MDHEN, CDR2 SYDVKM. The CDR3 sequence: CASSTQGQGSPLHF. CDR3 nucleotides: TGTGCCAGCAGTACCCAGGGACAGGGTTCACCCCTCCACTTT.

As concerns this clone: This sample also contains other DNA sequences that code for the same CDR3. The V call is TRBV3-1 (or the pseudogene TRBV3-2), the J call TRBJ1-6; TRBD1 matches 8 bases. Germline V gene sequence: CDR1 LGHDT, CDR2 YNNKEL (reference sequence). Germline trimming cut 1 base from V and 10 bases from J; bases unmatched to any gene: 3. The CDR3 spans 14 residues. The CDR3 loop is CASSQGQGASPLHF. CDR3 in DNA: TGTGCCAGCAGCCAAGGGCAGGGGGCCTCACCCCTCCACTTT.

V gene TRBV2 combines with J gene TRBJ1-2, with D possibly being TRBD1 (5 bases). The CDR3 is 12 amino acids. Between the trimmed V and J ends, which lost 6 bases and 4 bases, there was a span of 9 bases. CDR1 is SNHLY and CDR2 is FYNNEI in the germline V gene. The CDR3 region is CASRGTAYGYTF. The CDR3 DNA sequence: TGTGCCAGCAGAGGGACTGCCTATGGCTACACCTTC. Combining the CDR3 with reference TRBV2 and TRBJ1-2 gives the whole variable domain EPEVTQTPSHQVTQMGQEVILRCVPISNHLYFYWYRQILGQKVEFLVSFYNNEISEKSEIFDDQFSVERPDGSNFTLKIRSTKLEDSAMYFCASRGTAYGYTFGSGTRLTVV.

This chain's CDR3 is CASTPGQGSNEQYF. The CDR3 nucleotides read TGTGCCAGCACCCCAGGGCAGGGATCAAACGAGCAGTACTTC. The chain uses TRBV6-5 and TRBJ2-7; maybe TRBD1 (5 bases). The germline V gene has CDR1 MNHEY and CDR2 SVGAGI. The germline V and J ends were trimmed by 7 bases and 5 bases, with 18 bases remaining between them. The length of the CDR3 is 14 residues.

The chain employs TRBV28 and TRBJ1-6; a weak D match, TRBD1 (5 bases). V lost 5 bases and J 10 bases, leaving 18 bases between the germline ends. Germline V CDR1 and CDR2: MDHEN, SYDVKM. The CDR3 has 15 amino acids. CDR3 DNA: TGTGCCAGCAGTCCAACAGGTATTACCAACTCACCCCTCCACTTT. It yields the protein CASSPTGITNSPLHF.

The chain recombines TRBV7-6 with TRBJ2-1; a weak D match, TRBD2 (6 bases). The V gene lost 0 bases and the J gene lost 4 bases, with 10 bases spanning the gap. CDR1 and CDR2 (germline): SGHVS, FNYEAQ. This CDR3 is 15 amino acids long. The CDR3 protein is CASSLAVGGYNEQFF. For the CDR3, the DNA is TGTGCCAGCAGCTTAGCTGTGGGAGGATACAATGAGCAGTTCTTC.

The chain combines TRBV18 with TRBJ2-2; TRBD2 might be the D (5 bases). Germline V gives CDR1 KGHSH, CDR2 LQKENI. The V gene lost 3 bases and the J gene lost 1 base, with 21 bases spanning the gap. This CDR3 is built from 19 residues. The DNA for the CDR3 is TGTGCCAGCTCACCTTTAAGTGGTATAGGACTTGGGAACACCGGGGAGCTGTTTTTT. Protein sequence: CASSPLSGIGLGNTGELFF.